The next 22 T cell receptor beta chains were all read from a single sample in a study of CD8+ T cells in alopecia areata (dated by TCRdb to the late 2010s). The library was prepared using the immunoSEQ multiplex PCR assay. For TCR sequencing, RNA was extracted from every sample and reverse transcribed into cDNA to serve as template. TCRdb re-hosts the immuneACCESS table, in-frame sequences only. Its copies lack some clones; in the studies checked, an unresolved V gene accounts for under half of them, and the cause for the rest is not known. This sample is represented by roughly 120,000 clones; more than 30% of them were singletons. Of the sample, 3% to 3.5% falls within the top ten clones. Specimen: CD4+ T cells sorted from blood. These receptors were collected from a human donor with alopecia areata.

This clone occurred a few times. The genes are TRBV2 and TRBJ2-5; D gene ambiguous. Trimming shortened V by 6 bases and J by 3 bases, and 5 bases separated the two germline ends. This CDR3 region has 11 residues. CDR1 SNHLY and CDR2 FYNNEI come from the germline V gene. In DNA, the CDR3 is TGTGCCAGCAGGTACGAAGAGACCCAGTACTTC. Amino acid sequence: CASRYEETQYF.

The gene calls are TRBV29-1 and TRBJ1-1, with unresolved D. V was cut by 4 bases and J by 0 bases, with 6 bases left in between. CDR1 and CDR2 (germline): SQVTM, ANQGSEA. The CDR3 sequence is 12 residues long. CDR3 DNA sequence: TGCAGCGTTGCACCAATGAACACTGAAGCTTTCTTT. Translation gives CSVAPMNTEAFF. The whole variable domain, remainder taken from reference TRBV29-1 and TRBJ1-1, is SAVISQKPSRDICQRGTSLTIQCQVDSQVTMMFWYRQQPGQSLTLIATANQGSEATYESGFVIDKFPISRPNLTFSTLTVSNMSPEDSSIYLCSVAPMNTEAFFGQGTRLTVV.

This clone was counted a few times. The CDR3 nucleotides are TGTGCCAGCAGCTTAGCGCAGGCCAAAGAGACCCAGTACTTC. Translating gives CASSLAQAKETQYF. This chain connects TRBV7-2 to TRBJ2-5, with D uncertain. The germline V gene encodes CDR1 SGHTA and CDR2 FQGNSA. The CDR3 is made up of 14 amino acids. Trimming left V 0 bases short and J 3 bases short, with 8 bases between.

V gene TRBV29-1 combines with J gene TRBJ2-5, with D maybe TRBD2 (6 bases). This CDR3 has 12 residues. The V end was cut by 6 bases, the J end by 5 bases, with 13 bases between. CDR1 is SQVTM, CDR2 ANQGSEA, per germline. The CDR3 region has the DNA TGCAGCGTCGCAGCCCGGGGGGAGACCCAGTACTTC. Residues: CSVAARGETQYF. Full variable domain (outside the CDR3, taken from reference TRBV29-1 and TRBJ2-5): SAVISQKPSRDICQRGTSLTIQCQVDSQVTMMFWYRQQPGQSLTLIATANQGSEATYESGFVIDKFPISRPNLTFSTLTVSNMSPEDSSIYLCSVAARGETQYFGPGTRLLVL.

This clone has only a few counts. The chain couples TRBV4-2 to TRBJ2-7; TRBD1 matches 10 bases. Trimming at V came to 4 bases and at J to 2 bases, leaving 2 bases not matched to a gene. CDR1 LGHNA and CDR2 YNFKEQ come from the germline V gene. The CDR3 extends over 14 amino acids. The CDR3 DNA reads TGTGCCAGCAGCCCCGGGACAGGGGCCTACGAGCAGTACTTC. As protein: CASSPGTGAYEQYF.

This clone was found once. This sequence joins TRBV5-1 and TRBJ1-4; D might be TRBD1 (5 bases). The CDR3 has 13 amino acids. Germline V gene lookup returns CDR1 SGHRS and CDR2 YFSETQ. V was shortened by 8 bases and J by 3 bases, with 11 bases between the two germline ends. The CDR3 region has the DNA TGCGCCAGTCAAGCGGGGGCTAATGAAAAACTGTTTTTT. Its protein is CASQAGANEKLFF.

This clone was recorded a few times. This sequence joins TRBV30 and TRBJ1-1, with 7 bases aligning to TRBD1. Germline assignment: CDR1 GTSNPN and CDR2 SVGIG (reference sequence). The CDR3 is 14 residues long. V dropped 4 bases and J dropped 0; count of bases not matched to a gene: 5. Here the CDR3 reads CAWKQGNLNTEAFF. In DNA, the CDR3 is TGTGCCTGGAAACAGGGGAACCTGAACACTGAAGCTTTCTTT.

The CDR3 DNA reads TGTGCCAGCAGCGCTCAGCTAGCGGGAGCAGATACGCAGTATTTT. Its protein is CASSAQLAGADTQYF. This chain connects TRBV7-3 to TRBJ2-3, with 10 bases aligning to TRBD2. V was pared by 5 bases and J by 4 bases, with 6 bases of the junction left unmatched. Germline lookup yields CDR1 SGHTA and CDR2 FQGTGA. The CDR3 has 15 residues.

This clone turned up a few times. The chain is built from TRBV7-2 and TRBJ2-5, with TRBD1 as a possible D gene (6 bases). Trimming cost V 0 bases and J 2 bases, with 10 bases left between them. This CDR3 has 15 amino acids. CDR1 is SGHTA, CDR2 FQGNSA, per germline. The CDR3 DNA is TGTGCCAGCAGCTTAGCCTCAGGACAGCAAGAGACCCAGTACTTC. Amino acids: CASSLASGQQETQYF.

The chain uses TRBV28 and TRBJ2-7, with a weak D call TRBD1 (6 bases). This CDR3 is built from 14 residues. Per germline, CDR1 MDHEN and CDR2 SYDVKM. V lost 1 base and J 3 bases, leaving 10 bases between the germline ends. The CDR3 sequence is CASSLSQGSYEQYF. DNA of the CDR3: TGTGCCAGCAGTTTATCCCAGGGGAGCTACGAGCAGTACTTC.

This clone came up a few times. This chain joins TRBV29-1 and TRBJ2-5; 9 bases agree with TRBD1. Germline assignment: CDR1 SQVTM and CDR2 ANQGSEA. V lost 7 bases, J lost 1 base, and 4 bases stayed unmatched. The CDR3 consists of 13 residues. In DNA form, the CDR3 reads TGCAGCGCCGGGACAGGGCCCCAAGAGACCCAGTACTTC. Protein: CSAGTGPQETQYF.

This chain joins TRBV5-1 and TRBJ2-1; TRBD2 is a possible D gene (6 bases). Trimming removed 4 bases from V and 4 bases from J, with 15 bases in between. The germline CDR1 and CDR2 sequences are SGHRS and YFSETQ. The CDR3 is 15 amino acids. The CDR3 bases are TGCGCCAGCAGCCCAGGAGCGGGCTTTTACAATGAGCAGTTCTTC. Its protein product is CASSPGAGFYNEQFF.

In its sample, this clone was seen a few times. The chain couples TRBV14 to TRBJ1-1; D not certain. Germline lookup yields CDR1 SGHDN and CDR2 FVKESK. This CDR3 has 13 residues. V dropped 4 bases and J dropped 3 bases, with 9 bases sitting between them. CDR3: CASSRQADTEAFF. CDR3 DNA sequence: TGTGCCAGCAGCCGGCAGGCCGACACTGAAGCTTTCTTT.

The chain uses TRBV7-3 and TRBJ2-6; D may be TRBD2 (6 bases). CDR1 and CDR2 (germline): SGHTA, FQGTGA. V was cut by 1 base and J by 4 bases, with 11 bases left in between. The CDR3 is made up of 16 amino acids. CDR3 protein: CASSLKRATGANVLTF. CDR3 nucleotides: TGTGCCAGCAGCTTAAAGCGGGCGACCGGGGCCAACGTCCTGACTTTC.

The J gene is TRBJ2-7, the V gene TRBV7-2; 8 nucleotides agree with TRBD1. Germline lookup yields CDR1 SGHTA and CDR2 FQGNSA. Losses at the gene ends were 3 bases for V and 0 bases for J; bases not matched to a gene: 1. This CDR3 has 14 amino acids. The CDR3 nucleotides read TGTGCCAGCAGCTTCGACAGGGGCTCCTACGAGCAGTACTTC. Translating gives CASSFDRGSYEQYF.

The chain has TRBV27 and TRBJ2-1, with D possibly TRBD2 on 6 matching bases. The CDR3 covers 15 residues. V was clipped by 4 bases and J by 1 base, with 11 bases between them. Germline assignment: CDR1 MNHEY and CDR2 SMNVEV (reference sequence). CDR3 protein: CASSSAGWSYNEQFF. DNA of the CDR3: TGTGCCAGCAGTTCCGCGGGGTGGTCCTACAATGAGCAGTTCTTC.

This clone was seen more than once but under ten times. The chain recombines TRBV23-1 with TRBJ1-1; TRBD1 matches at 7 bases. TRBV23-1 is an open reading frame whose function is uncertain. The CDR3 is made up of 15 amino acids. V lost 8 bases, J lost 1 base, and 10 bases stayed unmatched. DNA of the CDR3: TGCGCCAGCGGTGGGACAGCTCCACGGAACACTGAAGCTTTCTTT. It specifies CASGGTAPRNTEAFF.

This clone showed up many times. V and J are TRBV7-9 and TRBJ1-5; D gene uncertain. CDR3 size: 13 residues. V gave up 5 bases and J gave up 0 bases, with 5 bases separating them. The germline CDR1 and CDR2 sequences are SEHNR and FQNEAQ (reference sequence). This chain's CDR3 is CASSLNSNQPQHF. CDR3 coding DNA: TGTGCCAGCAGCCTTAATAGCAATCAGCCCCAGCATTTT. The variable domain in full, completed from reference TRBV7-9 and TRBJ1-5, reads DTGVSQNPRHKITKRGQNVTFRCDPISEHNRLYWYRQTLGQGPEFLTYFQNEAQLEKSRLLSDRFSAERPKGSFSTLEIQRTEQGDSAMYLCASSLNSNQPQHFGDGTRLSIL.

The table lists this clone with a few counts. This chain links TRBV7-8 with TRBJ2-2, with D tentatively TRBD2 (5 bases). CDR1 and CDR2 from the germline V gene are SGHVS and FQNEAQ. Trimming shortened V by 2 bases and J by 2 bases, and 9 bases separated the two germline ends. There are 15 residues in the CDR3. The CDR3 DNA reads TGTGCCAGCAGCTTAATCCTAGCTAACACCGGGGAGCTGTTTTTT. This gives the protein CASSLILANTGELFF.

There are a few counts of this clone. This chain uses TRBV29-1 with TRBJ2-5; TRBD2 might be the D (6 bases). Germline V gene data show CDR1 as SQVTM and CDR2 as ANQGSEA. V lost 4 bases to trimming and J lost 1 base, with 19 bases between them. The CDR3 extends over 16 amino acids. CDR3 bases: TGCAGCGTTGTGGGGGGTAGGGGCAACAGCCAAGAGACCCAGTACTTC. Protein product: CSVVGGRGNSQETQYF.

V is TRBV5-1 and J is TRBJ2-7; D ambiguous. Germline CDR1 is SGHRS and CDR2 is YFSETQ. The CDR3 extends over 13 amino acids. V was pared by 6 bases and J by 1 base, with 11 bases between. In DNA, the CDR3 is TGCGCCAGCACTCCAGACGGGTCCTACGAGCAGTACTTC. The encoded protein is CASTPDGSYEQYF.

V and J are TRBV9 and TRBJ2-1; 7 positions match TRBD1. The CDR3 is 15 residues long. Per germline, CDR1 SGDLS and CDR2 YYNGEE. V shed 0 bases, J shed 7 bases, and the junction held 7 bases outside the gene matches. The CDR3 loop reads CASSVGTGDVNEQFF. The CDR3 DNA follows: TGTGCCAGCAGCGTAGGGACAGGTGACGTGAATGAGCAGTTCTTC.